Each of the 3 T cell receptor beta chains below was sequenced from the same sample in a study of blood T cell repertoires in COVID-19. The protocol was immunoSEQ multiplex PCR, while the TCRdb copy is restricted to in-frame clones and leaves out a portion. The table lists some 130,000 clones, more than 70% of them singletons. The sequenced sample consisted of peripheral blood. These receptors were taken from a human donor in a cohort sampled during active COVID-19.

This clone was seen a handful of times. The chain couples TRBV6-6 to TRBJ2-7; maybe TRBD1 (7 bases). Trimming removed 5 bases from V and 6 bases from J, with 26 bases in between. CDR1 MNHNY and CDR2 SVGAGI come from the germline V gene (reference sequence). The CDR3 totals 17 residues. The CDR3 region is CASSPPAAGGLRSEQYF. DNA of the CDR3: TGTGCCAGCAGTCCCCCCGCGGCAGGGGGGTTACGGTCCGAGCAGTACTTC.

This clone was seen just once. The genes are TRBV7-3 and TRBJ2-3, with 10 positions matching TRBD2. Germline lookup yields CDR1 SGHTA and CDR2 FQGTGA. The CDR3 consists of 16 residues. V was pared by 0 bases and J by 1 base, with 1 base of the junction left unmatched. This CDR3 is CASSLTGTSGTDTQYF. Here the CDR3 DNA reads TGTGCCAGCAGCTTAACTGGGACTAGCGGCACAGATACGCAGTATTTT.

The J gene is TRBJ2-7, the V gene TRBV30; 9 nucleotides match TRBD1. The CDR3 extends over 14 amino acids. The V gene end was trimmed by 4 bases and the J gene end by 3 bases; junction bases not matched to a gene: 7. CDR1 GTSNPN and CDR2 SVGIG come from the germline V gene (reference sequence). CDR3: CAWTGQGQRYEQYF. The CDR3 DNA reads TGTGCCTGGACTGGACAGGGGCAGCGCTACGAGCAGTACTTC.